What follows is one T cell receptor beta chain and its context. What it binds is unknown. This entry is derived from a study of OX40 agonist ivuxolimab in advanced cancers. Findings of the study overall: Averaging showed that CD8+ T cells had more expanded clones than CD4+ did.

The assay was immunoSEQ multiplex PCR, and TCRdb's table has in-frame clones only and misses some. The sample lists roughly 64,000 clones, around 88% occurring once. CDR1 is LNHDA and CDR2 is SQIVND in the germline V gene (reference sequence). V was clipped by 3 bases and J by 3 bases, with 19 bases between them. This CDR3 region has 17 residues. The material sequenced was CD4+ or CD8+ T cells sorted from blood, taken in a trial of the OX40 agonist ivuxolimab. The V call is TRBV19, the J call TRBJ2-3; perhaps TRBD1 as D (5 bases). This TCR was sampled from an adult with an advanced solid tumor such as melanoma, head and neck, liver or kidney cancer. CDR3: CASSMKSRTSLTDTQYF. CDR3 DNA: TGTGCCAGTAGTATGAAGTCGAGGACATCCCTGACAGATACGCAGTATTTT.